This TCR beta chain was retrieved from a study of blood T cell repertoires in COVID-19. For the study at large: Specimens from acute and convalescent COVID-19 originated in the United States, Italy and Spain. T cells, B-cell-depleted T cells, or PBMCs provided the cDNA or gDNA that served as material.

This CDR3 comprises 15 residues. After removal of 4 bases from V and 2 bases from J, the junction contained 5 bases not matched to a gene. Germline CDR1 SEHNR, CDR2 FQNEAQ (reference sequence). How the authors handled the data: How many nucleated cells were present was estimated from reference gene primer amplification. Sequenced by immunoSEQ multiplex PCR; TCRdb stores in-frame clones only, minus some. V and J calls plus clone size are reproduced from that table; the DNA served to infer D and trimming. The table records fewer than 200,000 clones, around 90% of them present only once. The chain links TRBV7-9 to TRBJ2-7, with 10 positions matching TRBD1. Material: peripheral blood. The TCR sequence derives from a woman aged 80 or older with COVID-19, enrolled during active disease. The CDR3 DNA is TGTGCCAGCAGCTCGACCGGGACAGGGGCCTACGAGCAGTACTTC. It codes for CASSSTGTGAYEQYF. The full variable domain, with the rest looked up from reference TRBV7-9 and TRBJ2-7, is DTGVSQNPRHKITKRGQNVTFRCDPISEHNRLYWYRQTLGQGPEFLTYFQNEAQLEKSRLLSDRFSAERPKGSFSTLEIQRTEQGDSAMYLCASSSTGTGAYEQYFGPGTRLTVT.